These T cell receptor beta chains were read from a single sample in a study of T cell changes during pregnancy in multiple sclerosis. Profiling relied on immunoSEQ multiplex PCR, and the TCRdb table lists in-frame clones only, not all of them. This sample has tens of thousands of clones, with over 70% found just once. Sequencing used peripheral blood, obtained in the first trimester of pregnancy. These TCRs come from a female donor in good health, enrolled as a control in a pregnancy study. CDR3s leave out the opening cysteine and the closing phenylalanine or tryptophan. Size is stated for part of the rows, as once, few or many counts, or as a class when the clone is expanded.

abundance,j_gene,v_gene,CDR3aa
.,TRBJ1-2,TRBV7-2,ASSLDSGRASNYGYT
.,TRBJ2-1,TRBV5-1,ASSLGLAGGYNEQF
.,TRBJ2-7,TRBV25-1,ASSLRLPSASEQY
.,TRBJ1-6,TRBV27,ASSFGGPSVNSPLH
.,TRBJ1-1,TRBV29-1,SVESPWRDTEAF
.,TRBJ1-2,TRBV12-5,ASGPGGSRDGYT
.,TRBJ2-5,TRBV14,ASSFRDGQRETQY
once,TRBJ2-3,TRBV5-6,ASSLRGTDTQY
.,TRBJ2-5,TRBV7-9,ASSVISGEETQY
.,TRBJ1-5,TRBV5-6,ASSPDRGNQPQH